The 29 T cell receptor beta chains in this list originate from one sample, sequenced in a study of CXCR3-negative and CXCR3-positive naive CD8 T cells. Study-wide results and limits: TRB CDR3s were more hydrophobic in CXCR3-positive than in CXCR3-negative naive cells.

Which antigens these TCRs recognize remains unknown. 5' RACE with UMI labels generated the TRB cDNA libraries. TCRdb re-called the 5' RACE reads and catalogs CDR3 proteins one per entry, DNA excluded. The table lists over 95,000 distinct CDR3 sequences. Sequenced sample: naive CXCR3+ CD8+ T cells from blood. Subset: CD45RO-CCR7+CD27+CD95- naive CD8+ T cells expressing CXCR3 (TNR3+). The receptors shown here come from a human donor in good health. Some clones in this sample may be carry-over from other donors' samples.

This sequence joins TRBV15 and TRBJ1-1. The CDR3 loop spans 13 amino acids. Germline V gene lookup returns CDR1 LNHNV and CDR2 YYDKDF (reference sequence). CDR3: CATSSGMGTEAFF.

The CDR3 protein is CASSQEAGTSGGAGDEQFF. The chain couples TRBV4-1 to TRBJ2-1; TCRdb indicates TRBD2, and absent DNA this call remains unverified. The germline CDR1 and CDR2 sequences are MGHRA and YSYEKL. The CDR3 contains 19 residues.

V usage is TRBV20-1 and J usage is TRBJ1-2. This CDR3 comprises 16 residues. Germline V lookup: CDR1 DFQATT, CDR2 SNEGSKA (reference sequence). The CDR3: CSARGGTALPNYGYTF.

This sequence joins TRBV28 and TRBJ2-1. CDR1 MDHEN and CDR2 SYDVKM come from the germline V gene. The CDR3 has 12 residues. The chain's CDR3 is CASSPDPNEQFF.

The rearrangement uses TRBV6-5 and TRBJ2-7; as DNA is missing, the TRBD1 call by TCRdb cannot be tested. CDR3 length equals 13 residues. Germline V CDR1 and CDR2: MNHEY, SVGAGI. This chain's CDR3 is CASSQSGINEQYF.

This chain joins TRBV10-3 and TRBJ1-5. Germline CDR1 is ENHRY and CDR2 is SYGVKD. The CDR3 extends over 14 amino acids. The CDR3 sequence: CAISESGSSQPQHF.

This chain uses TRBV27 with TRBJ2-7. This CDR3 has 13 residues. Germline CDR1 and CDR2: MNHEY and SMNVEV (reference sequence). CDR3 sequence: CASSRQQSYEQYF.

The chain combines TRBV29-1 with TRBJ2-7; TCRdb calls TRBD1, which cannot be checked without DNA. This CDR3 region has 12 residues. CDR1 SQVTM and CDR2 ANQGSEA come from the germline V gene. The CDR3 sequence is CSARDGRREQYF.

V gene TRBV20-1 combines with J gene TRBJ2-1; TCRdb indicates TRBD2, and absent DNA this call remains unverified. The CDR3 consists of 13 residues. Germline-derived CDR1 and CDR2 are DFQATT and SNEGSKA (reference sequence). The CDR3 reads CSWTSGGWDEQFF.

The V call is TRBV5-4, the J call TRBJ2-7; TCRdb names TRBD1, which stays unverified in the absence of DNA. The CDR3 covers 14 residues. The germline CDR1 and CDR2 sequences are SGHNT and YYREEE (reference sequence). The CDR3 loop reads CASRDADRTYEQYF. The full variable domain, rest sourced from reference TRBV5-4 and TRBJ2-7, is ETGVTQSPTHLIKTRGQQVTLRCSSQSGHNTVSWYQQALGQGPQFIFQYYREEENGRGNFPPRFSGLQFPNYSSELNVNALELDDSALYLCASRDADRTYEQYFGPGTRLTVT.

The chain joins TRBV29-1 to TRBJ1-1; TCRdb's D call of TRBD1 is untestable without DNA. Germline CDR1 and CDR2: SQVTM and ANQGSEA. CDR3 size: 13 residues. The CDR3 region is CSVEDPDRGEAFF.

V and J are TRBV4-1 and TRBJ2-7; the TCRdb call, TRBD1, lacks DNA for checking. The germline V gene has CDR1 MGHRA and CDR2 YSYEKL. CDR3 length: 13 amino acids. The CDR3 reads CASSQARTYEQYF.

The rearrangement uses TRBV28 and TRBJ2-5; TCRdb picks TRBD2, but there is no DNA to check that call. The CDR3 length is 16 residues. CDR1 and CDR2 (germline): MDHEN, SYDVKM. The CDR3 sequence is CASSLGVLVYQETQYF.

The rearrangement uses TRBV13 and TRBJ1-3. The CDR3 loop spans 19 amino acids. Germline assignment: CDR1 PRHDT and CDR2 FYEKMQ (reference sequence). The CDR3 protein is CASSSGRWQATFSGNTIYF.

The gene calls are TRBV5-1 and TRBJ2-3; checking the TCRdb D call of TRBD1 is not possible without DNA. The CDR3 runs to 13 residues. Germline CDR1 reads SGHRS; CDR2 reads YFSETQ. The CDR3 is CASRTESTDTQYF. The full variable domain, in which reference TRBV5-1 and TRBJ2-3 provide the parts outside the CDR3, is KAGVTQTPRYLIKTRGQQVTLSCSPISGHRSVSWYQQTPGQGLQFLFEYFSETQRNKGNFPGRFSGRQFSNSRSEMNVSTLELGDSALYLCASRTESTDTQYFGPGTRLTVL.

The V and J genes are TRBV5-1 and TRBJ2-2. CDR1 SGHRS and CDR2 YFSETQ come from the germline V gene. There are 14 residues in the CDR3. This CDR3 is CASILGKYTGELFF. Complete variable domain (other parts from reference TRBV5-1 and TRBJ2-2): KAGVTQTPRYLIKTRGQQVTLSCSPISGHRSVSWYQQTPGQGLQFLFEYFSETQRNKGNFPGRFSGRQFSNSRSEMNVSTLELGDSALYLCASILGKYTGELFFGEGSRLTVL.

This chain uses TRBV15 with TRBJ1-1; without DNA, the TCRdb call of TRBD1 cannot be checked. The CDR3 totals 13 residues. CDR1 and CDR2 from the germline V gene are LNHNV and YYDKDF (reference sequence). CDR3 sequence: CATSRGRGGAAFF.

The chain recombines TRBV27 with TRBJ2-2. CDR3 length: 13 amino acids. The V gene's germline CDR1 is MNHEY and CDR2 SMNVEV (reference sequence). This CDR3 reads CASSLPNTGELFF.

The V and J genes are TRBV14 and TRBJ2-1; checking the TCRdb D call of TRBD2 is not possible without DNA. The CDR3 contains 19 residues. Germline loops: CDR1 SGHDN, CDR2 FVKESK. The CDR3: CASSQDPITSAYSYNEQFF.

The V and J genes are TRBV20-1 and TRBJ2-2; TCRdb's D call of TRBD1 is untestable without DNA. CDR1 is DFQATT and CDR2 is SNEGSKA in the germline V gene (reference sequence). The CDR3 is 15 residues long. The CDR3 loop reads CSARPGGSNTGELFF.

V is TRBV11-1 and J is TRBJ2-3; lacking DNA, the TRBD2 call made by TCRdb goes unchecked. The CDR3 contains 16 residues. Germline CDR1 reads SGHAT; CDR2 reads FQDESV (reference sequence). CDR3 in amino acids: CASSLGVSGRSDTQYF.

The genes are TRBV14 and TRBJ2-7; the D call of TRBD2 rests on TCRdb alone, since no DNA is present to check it. Germline CDR1 SGHDN, CDR2 FVKESK. CDR3 size: 17 residues. The CDR3 reads CASSQEGRSLGPYEQYF.

Here the CDR3 reads CASSLGLATDYGYTF. The gene calls are TRBV28 and TRBJ1-2. This CDR3 region has 15 residues. Germline V CDR1 and CDR2: MDHEN, SYDVKM.

The J gene is TRBJ2-1, the V gene TRBV10-3; TCRdb's assignment of TRBD2 cannot be checked, as there is no DNA. CDR3 length: 14 residues. From germline, CDR1 is ENHRY and CDR2 SYGVKD. Here the CDR3 reads CAISEPGLEVEQFF.

The gene calls are TRBV6-4 and TRBJ2-2. CDR1 and CDR2 (germline): MRHNA, SNTAGT. The CDR3 spans 13 residues. CDR3: CASSDSNDGELFF.

The rearrangement links TRBV7-9 to TRBJ2-7; TCRdb reports TRBD2, a call that lacks DNA to check it against. This CDR3 contains 17 residues. The germline V gene has CDR1 SEHNR and CDR2 FQNEAQ (reference sequence). The CDR3 sequence is CASSPQGASGSSYEQYF.

The CDR3 is CASSYLGLAGGETQYF. This chain uses TRBV5-1 with TRBJ2-5; no DNA is available, so the TRBD2 call from TCRdb remains unchecked. Germline CDR1 and CDR2: SGHRS and YFSETQ. The CDR3 length is 16 residues.

The rearrangement links TRBV6-1 to TRBJ2-5; TCRdb proposes TRBD2, but this gene call is untestable without DNA. Germline-derived CDR1 and CDR2 are MNHNS and SASEGT. This CDR3 has 15 amino acids. CDR3 amino acids: CASSRFLSEGETQYF.

The chain links TRBV29-1 to TRBJ2-1; TCRdb gives TRBD1 as the D gene, but with no DNA this cannot be confirmed. The CDR3 extends over 14 amino acids. Germline assignment: CDR1 SQVTM and CDR2 ANQGSEA. CDR3 region: CSVGGVGTSNEQFF.